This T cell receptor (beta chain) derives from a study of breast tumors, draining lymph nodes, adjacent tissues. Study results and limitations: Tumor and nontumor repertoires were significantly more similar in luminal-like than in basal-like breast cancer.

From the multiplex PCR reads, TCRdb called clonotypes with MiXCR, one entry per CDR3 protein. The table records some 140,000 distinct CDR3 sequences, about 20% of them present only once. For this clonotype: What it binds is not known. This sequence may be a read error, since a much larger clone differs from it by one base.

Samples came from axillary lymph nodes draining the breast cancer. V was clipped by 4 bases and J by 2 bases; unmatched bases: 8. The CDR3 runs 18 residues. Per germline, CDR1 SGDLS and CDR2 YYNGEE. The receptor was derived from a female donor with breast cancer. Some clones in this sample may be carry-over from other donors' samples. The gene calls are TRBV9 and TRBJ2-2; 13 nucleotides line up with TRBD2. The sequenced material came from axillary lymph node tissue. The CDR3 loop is CASSSTRLAGGNTGELFF. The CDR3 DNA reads TGTGCCAGCAGCTCGACACGACTAGCGGGAGGTAACACCGGGGAGCTGTTTTTT.